This TCR beta chain was obtained from a study of cytomegalovirus exposure and HLA in healthy donors. Study-wide results and caveats: When a later analysis was performed, an Asian-associated ancestry cluster reportedly had fewer N-insertions than the roughly 670-donor mean. Most likely, a cluster of highly shared sequence variants arose as a sequencing artifact. A prior analysis recorded that most TCR beta V segments were productive about 90% or about 30% of the time.

The PCR ran on 60 Vbeta and 13 Jbeta primers. Sequenced by immunoSEQ multiplex PCR; TCRdb stores in-frame clones only, minus some. Among 200,000 to 250,000 clones listed, 65% to 85% were seen once. About this clone itself: Its antigen remains unknown.

This CDR3 is 17 amino acids long. V shed 4 bases, J shed 3 bases, and the junction held 10 bases outside the gene matches. Germline V gives CDR1 SGHRS, CDR2 YFSETQ. Nominally healthy donors were sampled, though unrecorded immune exposures were likely. The V and J genes are TRBV5-1 and TRBJ1-1; 12 nucleotides match TRBD1. Sequencing was done on a sample of PBMCs. The receptor was derived from a boy aged 2-9 years in good health and CMV-seronegative. For the CDR3, the DNA is TGCGCCAGCAGCCCGGAGGGGACAGGGGGCTCATACACTGAAGCTTTCTTT. Amino acid sequence: CASSPEGTGGSYTEAFF. The full variable domain, its missing parts supplied by reference TRBV5-1 and TRBJ1-1, is KAGVTQTPRYLIKTRGQQVTLSCSPISGHRSVSWYQQTPGQGLQFLFEYFSETQRNKGNFPGRFSGRQFSNSRSEMNVSTLELGDSALYLCASSPEGTGGSYTEAFFGQGTRLTVV.